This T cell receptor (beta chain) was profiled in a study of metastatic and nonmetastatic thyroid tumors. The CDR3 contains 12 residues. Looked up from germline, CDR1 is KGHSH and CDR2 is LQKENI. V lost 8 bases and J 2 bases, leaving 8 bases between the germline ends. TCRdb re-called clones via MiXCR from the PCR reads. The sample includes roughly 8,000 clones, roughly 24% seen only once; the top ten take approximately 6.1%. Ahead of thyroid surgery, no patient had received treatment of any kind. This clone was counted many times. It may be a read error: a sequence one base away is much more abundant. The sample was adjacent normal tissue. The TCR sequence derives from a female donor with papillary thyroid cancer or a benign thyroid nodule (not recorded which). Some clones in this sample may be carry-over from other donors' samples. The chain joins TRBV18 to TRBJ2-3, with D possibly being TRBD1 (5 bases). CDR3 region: CASPTDTDTQYF. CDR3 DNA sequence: TGTGCCAGCCCGACAGACACAGATACGCAGTATTTT.